This T cell receptor beta chain originates from a study of T cell repertoires in cytomegalovirus infection. The study, taken as a whole, reports: Cumulated frequencies of public TCR beta families served to identify carriers of CMV plus the relevant HLA.

CDR3 length equals 14 residues. V lost 1 base and J lost 2; bases outside the gene matches: 2. Germline V gene data show CDR1 as SEHNR and CDR2 as FQNEAQ (reference sequence). Via MiXCR, TCRdb re-called the reads, giving one row per CDR3 protein. The sample shows approximately 110,000 distinct CDR3 sequences, roughly 41% of them seen only once. A word on this clonotype: What it binds is unknown.

V gene TRBV7-9 combines with J gene TRBJ2-7; 7 positions match TRBD2. Sample: CD8+ T cells from cultured PBMCs, taken from culture after CMV antigen stimulation. This clonotype was obtained from a human donor in good health (CMV status not recorded). Some clones in this sample may be carry-over from other donors' samples. CDR3 DNA: TGTGCCAGCAGCTTAGGGGAGGGGCCCTACGAGCAGTACTTC. It translates to CASSLGEGPYEQYF.